A single sample gave rise to the 29 T cell receptor beta chains below, sequenced in a study of T cells in Graves' hyperthyroidism and ophthalmopathy. From RNA transcripts, TCR beta CDR3 regions were amplified. TCR CDR3 underwent first-round RT-PCR with the HTBI primer set. TCRdb independently ran MiXCR on the multiplex PCR reads; one entry per CDR3 protein. The sample consists of around 340,000 distinct CDR3 sequences, about a sixth of them appearing once. Source material: blood. These receptors were collected from a woman aged 25 to 45 with Graves' hyperthyroidism that later progressed to Graves' ophthalmopathy.

This clonotype turned up a few times. J is TRBJ2-2 and V is TRBV4-1; 9 positions agree with TRBD1. The junction had 10 bases not matched to a gene; V was cut back by 2 bases and J by 3 bases. CDR3 length equals 18 residues. Germline V gene data show CDR1 as MGHRA and CDR2 as YSYEKL. The CDR3 coding sequence is TGCGCCAGCAGCCAATATGTTTCGGGGGACAGGGACACCGGGGAGCTGTTTTTT. Amino acids: CASSQYVSGDRDTGELFF.

This clonotype showed up many times. The chain links TRBV12-3 or TRBV12-4 to TRBJ1-3; D unresolved. The CDR3 sequence is 15 residues long. V dropped 6 bases and J dropped 0 bases, with 12 bases sitting between them. CDR3 DNA: TGTGCCAGCAGAAAACAGACTTCCTCTGGAAACACCATATATTTT. Translation: CASRKQTSSGNTIYF.

On this clonotype: This probably arose from a read error, given a far larger clone one base away. The rearrangement joins TRBV12-3 or TRBV12-4 to TRBJ1-2; D is uncertain. Trimming pared 5 bases from V and 4 bases from J, leaving 5 bases between. The CDR3 is 11 amino acids. DNA for the CDR3: TGTGCCAGCAGTGTAGGCTATGGCTACACCTTC. Translation gives CASSVGYGYTF.

A few counts support this clonotype. This clone may be a read error of a much larger clone one base away. The chain uses TRBV7-6 and TRBJ2-5, with D tentatively TRBD1 (5 bases). Germline CDR1 SGHVS, CDR2 FNYEAQ. The CDR3 runs 13 residues. Trimming took 5 bases from V and 1 from J, leaving 8 bases between them. CDR3 residues: CASSPTVQETQYF. The CDR3 DNA reads TGTGCCAGCAGCCCGACAGTCCAAGAGACCCAGTACTTC.

This clonotype was seen a handful of times. CDR3 residues: CASSDWYSGELFF. The CDR3 nucleotides are TGTGCCAGCAGTGATTGGTACTCCGGGGAGCTGTTTTTT. The genes are TRBV6-4 and TRBJ2-2; D not resolved. This CDR3 has 13 residues. The V end lost 3 bases, the J end lost 6 bases, and 8 bases lay between the germline ends. CDR1 MRHNA and CDR2 SNTAGT come from the germline V gene.

This clonotype has just a few counts. This chain's CDR3 is CSARRVAGELFF. The CDR3 nucleotides are TGCAGTGCTAGAAGGGTGGCCGGGGAGCTGTTTTTT. This chain connects TRBV20-1 to TRBJ2-2; D gene unclear. The germline V gene has CDR1 DFQATT and CDR2 SNEGSKA (reference sequence). The CDR3 has 12 amino acids. V lost 2 bases, J lost 6 bases, and 7 bases lay in between.

The sample holds many counts of this clonotype. The chain joins TRBV27 to TRBJ1-2, with D unclear. Germline V lookup: CDR1 MNHEY, CDR2 SMNVEV (reference sequence). V gave up 8 bases and J gave up 6 bases, with 13 bases separating them. The CDR3 has 12 residues. The DNA of the CDR3 is TGTGCCAGCGCGACATTCCCACATGGCTACACCTTC. It translates to CASATFPHGYTF.

The sample holds many counts of this clonotype. This chain connects TRBV2 to TRBJ2-4; no definite D call. Trimming cost V 3 bases and J 6 bases, with 12 bases left between them. Germline V gene lookup returns CDR1 SNHLY and CDR2 FYNNEI. CDR3 length equals 14 residues. This CDR3 reads CASSEFLVPNIQYF. CDR3 DNA sequence: TGTGCCAGCAGTGAGTTCCTAGTTCCAAACATTCAGTACTTC.

Many counts were recorded for this clonotype. The chain uses TRBV5-1 and TRBJ2-3, with 9 bases lining up with TRBD1. The germline V gene has CDR1 SGHRS and CDR2 YFSETQ. The V and J ends lost 4 bases and 3 bases, in that order; junction bases with no gene match: 9. This CDR3 is 16 amino acids long. The CDR3 DNA reads TGCGCCAGCAGCCCAGAACAGGGGGCACGGACAGATACGCAGTATTTT. It encodes CASSPEQGARTDTQYF.

This clonotype was recorded at least ten times. The chain carries TRBV11-3 and TRBJ1-5, with 8 bases lining up with TRBD1. Germline V lookup: CDR1 SGHNT, CDR2 YENEEA. The ends lost 10 bases at V and 2 bases at J; junction bases unmatched: 13. This CDR3 comprises 16 residues. The CDR3 is CANRPLDRVGNQPQHF. The CDR3 DNA is TGTGCCAACCGACCCCTGGACAGGGTAGGCAATCAGCCCCAGCATTTT.

This sequence joins TRBV4-1 and TRBJ2-7, with TRBD2 as a possible D gene (7 bases). Germline loops: CDR1 MGHRA, CDR2 YSYEKL. The CDR3 spans 15 residues. V was cut by 1 base and J by 5 bases, with 15 bases left in between. As DNA, the CDR3 is TGCGCCAGCAGCCAAGTTGAGGGGGGGCCGGACGAGCAGTACTTC. Translated, it gives CASSQVEGGPDEQYF.

Many counts were recorded for this clonotype. V is TRBV19 and J is TRBJ1-1; D might be TRBD1 (6 bases). V was cut by 7 bases and J by 0 bases, with 18 bases left in between. Germline CDR1 and CDR2: LNHDA and SQIVND (reference sequence). The CDR3 length is 16 residues. The CDR3 region has the DNA TGTGCCAGTAAGAGGGGGATAAGGGGGATGAACACTGAAGCTTTCTTT. It is translated as CASKRGIRGMNTEAFF.

V is TRBV4-1 and J is TRBJ1-5, with 7 positions matching TRBD1. V shed 3 bases and J 10 bases; nucleotides not matched to a gene: 12. The germline gives CDR1 MGHRA, CDR2 YSYEKL. The length of the CDR3 is 15 residues. CDR3: CASSHAGTASGPQHF. In nucleotides, the CDR3 is TGCGCCAGCAGCCATGCCGGGACAGCATCAGGCCCCCAGCATTTT.

The rearrangement links TRBV11-2 to TRBJ1-6; maybe TRBD1 (6 bases). The CDR3 length is 15 residues. Trimming removed 1 base from V and 5 bases from J, with 9 bases in between. Germline V gene sequence: CDR1 SGHAT, CDR2 FQNNGV. CDR3 region: CASSLVNRDNSPLHF. CDR3 coding DNA: TGTGCCAGCAGCTTAGTGAACAGGGATAATTCACCCCTCCACTTT. The full variable domain, with the rest looked up from reference TRBV11-2 and TRBJ1-6, is EAGVAQSPRYKIIEKRQSVAFWCNPISGHATLYWYQQILGQGPKLLIQFQNNGVVDDSQLPKDRFSAERLKGVDSTLKIQPAKLEDSAVYLCASSLVNRDNSPLHFGNGTRLTVT.

This clonotype was recorded many times. The chain joins TRBV12-3 or TRBV12-4 to TRBJ2-7; D is ambiguous. Trimming cost V 0 bases and J 9 bases, with 12 bases left between them. The CDR3 extends over 13 amino acids. CDR3 nucleotide sequence: TGTGCCAGCAGTTTAGCCTTGGTTTCAGGGCAGTACTTC. It codes for CASSLALVSGQYF.

This clonotype was seen at least ten times. J is TRBJ2-1 and V is TRBV29-1; D gene unclear. Looked up from germline, CDR1 is SQVTM and CDR2 is ANQGSEA. This CDR3 is 13 amino acids long. Trimming pared 8 bases from V and 0 bases from J, leaving 11 bases between. The CDR3 DNA sequence: TGCAGCATGCGACTCCTCTCCTACAATGAGCAGTTCTTC. It translates to CSMRLLSYNEQFF.

V gene TRBV4-1 combines with J gene TRBJ1-1; D not certain. The CDR3 consists of 14 residues. With 3 bases removed from V and 5 bases from J, the gap between germline ends came to 13 bases. Germline V gives CDR1 MGHRA, CDR2 YSYEKL. The CDR3 DNA sequence: TGCGCCAGCAGCCACCCCTCGGGCCGGACTGAAGCTTTCTTT. It specifies CASSHPSGRTEAFF.

The CDR3 reads CASSAASGTYNEQFF. The CDR3 region has the DNA TGTGCCAGCAGCGCCGCTAGCGGGACCTACAATGAGCAGTTCTTC. The V and J genes are TRBV9 and TRBJ2-1; 9 bases line up with TRBD2. The V gene end was trimmed by 3 bases and the J gene end by 2 bases; junction bases not matched to a gene: 3. The CDR3 has 15 residues. Germline V gene lookup returns CDR1 SGDLS and CDR2 YYNGEE.

This clonotype has at least ten counts. The junction does not match germline at one end; this may be a read error. The chain couples TRBV28 to TRBJ2-4, with D tentatively TRBD2 (5 bases). In germline, CDR1 is MDHEN, CDR2 SYDVKM. CDR3 length: 12 amino acids. The CDR3 bases are TGTGCCAGCGGTTTTGGACTAAACATTCAGTACTTC. It yields the protein CASGFGLNIQYF.

This clonotype was observed at least ten times. The chain recombines TRBV7-8 with TRBJ2-4; 11 bases fit TRBD2. The CDR3 consists of 19 residues. V lost 2 bases, J lost 0 bases, and 9 bases stayed unmatched. Germline V CDR1 and CDR2: SGHVS, FQNEAQ. In DNA, the CDR3 is TGTGCCAGCAGCTTAATAGCGGGAGGGGAATACATAGCCAAAAACATTCAGTACTTC. Residues: CASSLIAGGEYIAKNIQYF.

The table lists this clonotype with many counts. The rearrangement links TRBV10-3 to TRBJ2-1, with D hard to call. Germline V lookup: CDR1 ENHRY, CDR2 SYGVKD. V shed 4 bases and J shed 3 bases, with 4 bases lying between them. The CDR3 has 12 residues. The CDR3 here is CAISGSYNEQFF. The CDR3 DNA reads TGTGCCATCAGTGGCAGCTACAATGAGCAGTTCTTC.

The table lists this clonotype with many counts. The gene calls are TRBV2 and TRBJ1-2, with unresolved D. CDR1 and CDR2 (germline): SNHLY, FYNNEI. The V end was cut by 4 bases, the J end by 0 bases, with 12 bases between. The CDR3 contains 15 residues. The chain's CDR3 is CASSVPVQPNYGYTF. As DNA, the CDR3 is TGTGCCAGCAGTGTACCAGTACAGCCTAACTATGGCTACACCTTC.

This clonotype has ten or more counts. V usage is TRBV10-3 and J usage is TRBJ1-2, with 7 bases lining up with TRBD1. The germline gives CDR1 ENHRY, CDR2 SYGVKD. The ends lost 7 bases at V and 8 bases at J; junction bases unmatched: 16. The CDR3 has 15 amino acids. CDR3 residues: CAIKDQQGIAGGYTF. CDR3 DNA sequence: TGTGCCATCAAGGACCAACAGGGGATTGCCGGAGGCTACACCTTC.

The gene calls are TRBV20-1 and TRBJ2-1; 10 nucleotides align to TRBD1. Germline V gives CDR1 DFQATT, CDR2 SNEGSKA (reference sequence). Germline trimming cut 8 bases from V and 6 bases from J; bases unmatched to any gene: 16. The length of the CDR3 is 16 residues. The CDR3 sequence is CSLSPGTGDRINEQFF. CDR3 in DNA: TGCAGTCTTAGCCCGGGGACAGGGGATCGTATCAATGAGCAGTTCTTC.

This chain joins TRBV2 and TRBJ2-1; no firm D call. CDR1 is SNHLY and CDR2 is FYNNEI in the germline V gene. CDR3 size: 13 residues. Trimming removed 3 bases from V and 2 bases from J, with 5 bases in between. The CDR3 reads CASSENPYNEQFF. The DNA for the CDR3 is TGTGCCAGCAGTGAGAATCCCTACAATGAGCAGTTCTTC.

The chain combines TRBV4-1 with TRBJ2-7; perhaps TRBD1 as D (6 bases). Germline-derived CDR1 and CDR2 are MGHRA and YSYEKL. The CDR3 spans 15 residues. The ends were cut back, 0 bases at V and 4 bases at J, with 13 bases in the middle. The CDR3, as DNA: TGCGCCAGCAGCCAAGATCGAACAGGGTATTACGAGCAGTACTTC. This translates into CASSQDRTGYYEQYF.

The CDR3 DNA is TGTGCCAGCAGCCGCATTCAGACTAGCGGGGGGGTGATTGGATGGACCCAGTACTTC. This codes for CASSRIQTSGGVIGWTQYF. The chain recombines TRBV11-2 with TRBJ2-5, with 14 bases aligning to TRBD2. The CDR3 length is 19 residues. With 5 bases clipped from V and 7 bases from J, the junction kept 18 bases outside the gene matches. The germline V gene encodes CDR1 SGHAT and CDR2 FQNNGV. Variable domain in full (rest from reference TRBV11-2 and TRBJ2-5): EAGVAQSPRYKIIEKRQSVAFWCNPISGHATLYWYQQILGQGPKLLIQFQNNGVVDDSQLPKDRFSAERLKGVDSTLKIQPAKLEDSAVYLCASSRIQTSGGVIGWTQYFGPGTRLLVL.

The rearrangement joins TRBV4-1 to TRBJ1-4; D is perhaps TRBD1 (5 bases). Germline V lookup: CDR1 MGHRA, CDR2 YSYEKL. The CDR3 sequence is 15 residues long. V was trimmed by 1 base and J by 8 bases, leaving 14 bases between them. In DNA form, the CDR3 reads TGCGCCAGCAGCCAAGTGGTCAGGGTGAGGGAAAAACTGTTTTTT. Its translation is CASSQVVRVREKLFF.

This clonotype was counted ten times or more. This sequence joins TRBV7-9 and TRBJ2-1; D may be TRBD1 or TRBD2 (5 bases each). The CDR3 runs 15 residues. Trimming left V 0 bases short and J 10 bases short, with 16 bases between. Germline CDR1 reads SEHNR; CDR2 reads FQNEAQ (reference sequence). The CDR3 sequence is CASSLADGARREQFF. CDR3 DNA sequence: TGTGCCAGCAGCTTAGCTGACGGGGCCCGCAGGGAGCAGTTCTTC.